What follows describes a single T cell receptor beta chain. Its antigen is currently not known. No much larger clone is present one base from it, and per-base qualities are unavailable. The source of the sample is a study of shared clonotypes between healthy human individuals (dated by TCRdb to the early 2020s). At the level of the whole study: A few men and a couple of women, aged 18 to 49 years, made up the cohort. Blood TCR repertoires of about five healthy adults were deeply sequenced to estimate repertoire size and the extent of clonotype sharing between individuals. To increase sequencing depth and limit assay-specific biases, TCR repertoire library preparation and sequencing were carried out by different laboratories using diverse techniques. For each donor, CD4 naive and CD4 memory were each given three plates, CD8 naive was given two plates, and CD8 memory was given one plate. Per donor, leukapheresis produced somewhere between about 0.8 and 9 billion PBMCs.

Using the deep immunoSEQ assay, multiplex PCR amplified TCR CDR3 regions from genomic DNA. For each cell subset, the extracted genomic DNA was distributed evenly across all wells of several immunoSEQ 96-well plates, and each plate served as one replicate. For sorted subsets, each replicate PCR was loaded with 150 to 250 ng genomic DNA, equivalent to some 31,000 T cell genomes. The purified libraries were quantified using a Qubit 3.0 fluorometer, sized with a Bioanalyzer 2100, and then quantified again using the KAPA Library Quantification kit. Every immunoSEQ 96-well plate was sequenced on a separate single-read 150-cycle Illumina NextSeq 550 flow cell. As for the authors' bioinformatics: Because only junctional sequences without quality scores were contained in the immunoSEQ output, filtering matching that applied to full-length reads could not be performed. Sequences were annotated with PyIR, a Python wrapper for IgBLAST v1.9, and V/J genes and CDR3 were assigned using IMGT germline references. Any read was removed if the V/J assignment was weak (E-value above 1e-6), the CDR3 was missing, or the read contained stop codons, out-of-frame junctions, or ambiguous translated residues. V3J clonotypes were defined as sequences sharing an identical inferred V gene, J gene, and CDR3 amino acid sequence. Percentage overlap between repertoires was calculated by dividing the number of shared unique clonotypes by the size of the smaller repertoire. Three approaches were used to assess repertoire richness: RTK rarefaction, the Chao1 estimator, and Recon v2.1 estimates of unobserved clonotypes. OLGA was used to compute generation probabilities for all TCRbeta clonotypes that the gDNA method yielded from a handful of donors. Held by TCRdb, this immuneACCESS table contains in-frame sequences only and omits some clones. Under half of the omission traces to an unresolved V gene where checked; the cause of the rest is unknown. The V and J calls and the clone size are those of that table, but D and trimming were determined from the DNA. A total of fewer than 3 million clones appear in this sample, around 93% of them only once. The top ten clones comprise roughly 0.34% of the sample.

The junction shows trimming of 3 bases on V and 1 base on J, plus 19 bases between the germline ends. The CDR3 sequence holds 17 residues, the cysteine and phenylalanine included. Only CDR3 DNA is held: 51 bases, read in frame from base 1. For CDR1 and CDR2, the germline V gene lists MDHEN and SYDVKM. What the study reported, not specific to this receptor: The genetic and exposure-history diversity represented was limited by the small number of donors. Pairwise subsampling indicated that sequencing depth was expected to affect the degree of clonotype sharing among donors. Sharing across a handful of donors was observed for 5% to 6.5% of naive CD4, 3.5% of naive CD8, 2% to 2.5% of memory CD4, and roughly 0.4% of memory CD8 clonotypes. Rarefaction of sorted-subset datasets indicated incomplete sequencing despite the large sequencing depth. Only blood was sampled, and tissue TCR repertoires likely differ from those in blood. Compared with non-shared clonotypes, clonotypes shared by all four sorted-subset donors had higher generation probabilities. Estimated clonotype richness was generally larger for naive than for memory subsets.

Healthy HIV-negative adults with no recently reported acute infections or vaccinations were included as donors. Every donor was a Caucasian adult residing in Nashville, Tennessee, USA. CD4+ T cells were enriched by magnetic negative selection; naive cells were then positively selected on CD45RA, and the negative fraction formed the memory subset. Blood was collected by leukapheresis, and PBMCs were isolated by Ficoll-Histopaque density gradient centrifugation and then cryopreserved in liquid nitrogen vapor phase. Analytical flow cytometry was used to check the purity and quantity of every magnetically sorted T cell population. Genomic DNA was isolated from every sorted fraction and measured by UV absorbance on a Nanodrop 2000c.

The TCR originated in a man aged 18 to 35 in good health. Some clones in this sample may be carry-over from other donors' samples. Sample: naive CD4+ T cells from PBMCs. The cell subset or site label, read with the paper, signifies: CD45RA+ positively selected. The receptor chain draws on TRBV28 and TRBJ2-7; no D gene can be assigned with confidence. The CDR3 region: CASSLFPRSVLSYEQYF. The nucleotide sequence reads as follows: TGTGCCAGCAGTTTGTTTCCCCGCTCGGTATTATCCTACGAGCAGTACTTC.